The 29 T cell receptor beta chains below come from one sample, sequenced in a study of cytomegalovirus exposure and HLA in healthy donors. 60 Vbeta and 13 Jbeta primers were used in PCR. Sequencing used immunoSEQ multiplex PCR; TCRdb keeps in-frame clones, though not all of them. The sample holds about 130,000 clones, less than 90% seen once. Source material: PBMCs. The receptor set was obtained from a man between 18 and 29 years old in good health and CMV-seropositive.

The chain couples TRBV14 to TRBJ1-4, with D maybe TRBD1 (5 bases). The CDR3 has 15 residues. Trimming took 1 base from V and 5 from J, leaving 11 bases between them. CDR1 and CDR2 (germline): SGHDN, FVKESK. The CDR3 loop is CASSQGRQSNEKLFF. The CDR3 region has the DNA TGTGCCAGCAGCCAAGGGAGACAGTCCAATGAAAAACTGTTTTTT.

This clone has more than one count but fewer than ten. CDR3: CAISADRGSPYEQYF. DNA of the CDR3: TGTGCCATCAGTGCTGACAGAGGAAGCCCCTACGAGCAGTACTTC. The gene calls are TRBV10-3 and TRBJ2-7; a possible D gene is TRBD1 (5 bases). This CDR3 spans 15 amino acids. V dropped 4 bases and J dropped 2 bases, with 15 bases sitting between them. The germline gives CDR1 ENHRY, CDR2 SYGVKD.

CDR3 protein: CTSSQETPGTYEQYF. The CDR3 nucleotides are TGCACCAGCAGCCAAGAAACCCCAGGGACCTACGAGCAGTACTTC. This chain connects TRBV1 to TRBJ2-7; TRBD1 is taken as the D call from the table, unchecked against the DNA. TRBV1 is a pseudogene locus. The CDR3 consists of 15 residues.

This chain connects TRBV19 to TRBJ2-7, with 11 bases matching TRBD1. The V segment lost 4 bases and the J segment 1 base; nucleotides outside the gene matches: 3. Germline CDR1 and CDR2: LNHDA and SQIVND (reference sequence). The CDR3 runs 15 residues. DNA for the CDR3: TGTGCCAGTAGTACCGGGACAGGGGGGTCCTACGAGCAGTACTTC. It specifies CASSTGTGGSYEQYF.

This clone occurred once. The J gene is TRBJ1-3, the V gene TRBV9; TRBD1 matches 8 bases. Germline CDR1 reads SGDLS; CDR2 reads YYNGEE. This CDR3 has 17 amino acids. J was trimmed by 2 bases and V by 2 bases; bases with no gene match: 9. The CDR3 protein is CASSVGLTGETGNTIYF. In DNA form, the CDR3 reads TGTGCCAGCAGCGTGGGGTTGACAGGGGAAACTGGAAACACCATATATTTT.

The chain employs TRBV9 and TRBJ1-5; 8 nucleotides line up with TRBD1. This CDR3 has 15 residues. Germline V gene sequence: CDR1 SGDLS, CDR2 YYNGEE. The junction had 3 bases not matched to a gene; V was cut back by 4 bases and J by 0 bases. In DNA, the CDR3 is TGTGCCAGCAGCCCAGGGGGCATTAGCAATCAGCCCCAGCATTTT. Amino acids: CASSPGGISNQPQHF.

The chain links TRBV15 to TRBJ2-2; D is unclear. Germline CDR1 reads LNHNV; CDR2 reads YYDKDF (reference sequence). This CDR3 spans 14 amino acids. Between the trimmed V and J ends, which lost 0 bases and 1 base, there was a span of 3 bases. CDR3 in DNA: TGTGCCACCAGCAGAGAACAGAACACCGGGGAGCTGTTTTTT. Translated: CATSREQNTGELFF.

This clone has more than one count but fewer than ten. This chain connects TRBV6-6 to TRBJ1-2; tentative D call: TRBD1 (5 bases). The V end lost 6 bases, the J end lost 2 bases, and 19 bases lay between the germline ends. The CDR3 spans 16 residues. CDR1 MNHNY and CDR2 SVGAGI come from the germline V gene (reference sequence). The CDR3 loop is CASSLPVTAVNYGYTF. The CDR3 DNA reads TGTGCCAGCAGCCTCCCCGTGACAGCCGTCAACTATGGCTACACCTTC.

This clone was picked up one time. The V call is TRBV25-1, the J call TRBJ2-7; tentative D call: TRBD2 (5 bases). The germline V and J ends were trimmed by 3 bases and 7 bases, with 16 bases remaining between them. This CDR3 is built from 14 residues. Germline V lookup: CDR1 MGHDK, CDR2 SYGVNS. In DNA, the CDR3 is TGTGCCAGCAGTGACAACACGGGGAGATGGGAGCAGTACTTC. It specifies CASSDNTGRWEQYF.

CDR3 DNA sequence: TGTGCCAGCTCCGGGACAGTCGTCGGCTACACCTTC. Translated: CASSGTVVGYTF. The chain links TRBV28 to TRBJ1-2; 7 bases line up with TRBD1. The V segment lost 8 bases and the J segment 8 bases; nucleotides outside the gene matches: 8. The germline V gene encodes CDR1 MDHEN and CDR2 SYDVKM. The CDR3 runs 12 residues.

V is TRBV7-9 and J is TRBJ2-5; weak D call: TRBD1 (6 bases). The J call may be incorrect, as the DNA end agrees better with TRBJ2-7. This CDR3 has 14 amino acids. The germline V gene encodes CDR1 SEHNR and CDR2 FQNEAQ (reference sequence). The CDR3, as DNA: TGTGCCAGCAGCCACGAGGACAGCTCCTACGAGCAGTACTTC. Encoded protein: CASSHEDSSYEQYF.

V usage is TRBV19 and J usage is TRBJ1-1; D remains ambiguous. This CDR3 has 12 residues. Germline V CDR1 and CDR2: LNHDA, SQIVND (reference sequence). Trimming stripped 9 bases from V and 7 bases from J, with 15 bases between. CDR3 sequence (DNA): TGTGCCAGCCGGTCGGGGTTAGGTGAAGCTTTCTTT. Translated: CASRSGLGEAFF.

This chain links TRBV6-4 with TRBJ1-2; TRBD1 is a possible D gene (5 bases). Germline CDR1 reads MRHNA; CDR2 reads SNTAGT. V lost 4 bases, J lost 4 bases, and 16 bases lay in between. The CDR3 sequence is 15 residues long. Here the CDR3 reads CASSATAGSGYGYTF. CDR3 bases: TGTGCCAGCAGTGCCACCGCAGGGTCGGGCTATGGCTACACCTTC.

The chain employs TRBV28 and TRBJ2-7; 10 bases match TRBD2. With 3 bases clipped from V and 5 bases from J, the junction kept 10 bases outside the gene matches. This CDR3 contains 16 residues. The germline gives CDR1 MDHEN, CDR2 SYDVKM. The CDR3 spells CASSFTLAGGTDEQYF. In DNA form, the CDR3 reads TGTGCCAGCAGTTTTACATTAGCGGGGGGTACGGACGAGCAGTACTTC.

The CDR3: CASSSAGGAADTQYF. As DNA, the CDR3 is TGCGCCAGCAGCTCAGCGGGGGGGGCGGCAGATACGCAGTATTTT. V usage is TRBV4-1 and J usage is TRBJ2-3; 10 bases map to TRBD2. The V gene end was trimmed by 5 bases and the J gene end by 4 bases; junction bases not matched to a gene: 6. The CDR3 loop spans 15 amino acids. Germline CDR1 reads MGHRA; CDR2 reads YSYEKL.

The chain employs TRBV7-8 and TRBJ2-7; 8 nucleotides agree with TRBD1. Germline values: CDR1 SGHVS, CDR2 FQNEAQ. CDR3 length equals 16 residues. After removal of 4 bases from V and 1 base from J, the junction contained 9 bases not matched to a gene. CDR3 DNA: TGTGCCAGCAGCTCAGCGACCGGGACAGGATCCTACGAGCAGTACTTC. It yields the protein CASSSATGTGSYEQYF.

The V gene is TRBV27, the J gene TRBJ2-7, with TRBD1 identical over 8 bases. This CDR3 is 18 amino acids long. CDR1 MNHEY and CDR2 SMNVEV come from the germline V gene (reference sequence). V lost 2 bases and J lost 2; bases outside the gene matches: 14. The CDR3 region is CASSLVRTGPVTAYEQYF. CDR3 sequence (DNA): TGTGCCAGCAGTTTAGTAAGGACAGGGCCGGTAACTGCCTACGAGCAGTACTTC.

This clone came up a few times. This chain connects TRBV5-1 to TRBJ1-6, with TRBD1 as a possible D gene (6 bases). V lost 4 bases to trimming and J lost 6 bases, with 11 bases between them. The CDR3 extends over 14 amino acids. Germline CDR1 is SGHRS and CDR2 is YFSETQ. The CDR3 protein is CASSVGQPNSPLHF. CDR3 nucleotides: TGCGCCAGCAGCGTAGGACAGCCTAATTCACCCCTCCACTTT. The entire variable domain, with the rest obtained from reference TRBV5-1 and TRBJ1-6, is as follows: KAGVTQTPRYLIKTRGQQVTLSCSPISGHRSVSWYQQTPGQGLQFLFEYFSETQRNKGNFPGRFSGRQFSNSRSEMNVSTLELGDSALYLCASSVGQPNSPLHFGNGTRLTVT.

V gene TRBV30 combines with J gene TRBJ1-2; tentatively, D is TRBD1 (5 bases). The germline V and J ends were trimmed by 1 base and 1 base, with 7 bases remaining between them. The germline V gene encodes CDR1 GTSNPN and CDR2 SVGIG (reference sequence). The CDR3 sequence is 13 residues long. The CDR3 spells CAWSEGDNYGYTF. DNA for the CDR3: TGTGCCTGGAGTGAAGGGGATAACTATGGCTACACCTTC.

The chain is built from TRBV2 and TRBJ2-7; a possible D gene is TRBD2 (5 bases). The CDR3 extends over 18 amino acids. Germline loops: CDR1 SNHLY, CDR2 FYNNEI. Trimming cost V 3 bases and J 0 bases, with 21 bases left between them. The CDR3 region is CASSDPPPAAGNSYEQYF. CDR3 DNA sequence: TGTGCCAGCAGTGATCCCCCCCCGGCTGCGGGCAACTCCTACGAGCAGTACTTC.

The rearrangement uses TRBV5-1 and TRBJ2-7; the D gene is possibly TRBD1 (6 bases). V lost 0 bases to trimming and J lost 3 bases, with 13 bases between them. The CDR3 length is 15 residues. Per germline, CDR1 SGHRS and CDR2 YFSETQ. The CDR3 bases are TGCGCCAGCAGCTTGGATCAGGGGCTCGTCTACGAGCAGTACTTC. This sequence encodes CASSLDQGLVYEQYF.

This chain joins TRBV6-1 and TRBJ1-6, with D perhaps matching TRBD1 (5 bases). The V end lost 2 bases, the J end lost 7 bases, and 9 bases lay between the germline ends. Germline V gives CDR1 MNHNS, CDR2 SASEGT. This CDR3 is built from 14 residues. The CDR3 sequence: CASSERGANSPLHF. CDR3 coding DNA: TGTGCCAGCAGTGAAAGGGGCGCGAATTCACCCCTCCACTTT.

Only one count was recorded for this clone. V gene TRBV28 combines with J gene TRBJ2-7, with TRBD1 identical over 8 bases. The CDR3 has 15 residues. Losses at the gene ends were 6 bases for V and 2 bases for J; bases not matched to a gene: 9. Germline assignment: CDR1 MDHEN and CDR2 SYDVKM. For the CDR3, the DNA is TGTGCCAGCAGCTACCCCGGACAGGGCACCTACGAGCAGTACTTC. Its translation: CASSYPGQGTYEQYF.

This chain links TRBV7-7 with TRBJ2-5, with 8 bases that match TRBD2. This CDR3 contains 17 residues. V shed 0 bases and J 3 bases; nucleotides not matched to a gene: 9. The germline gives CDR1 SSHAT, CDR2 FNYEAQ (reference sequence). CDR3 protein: CASSLAGVAGYEETQYF. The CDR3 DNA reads TGTGCCAGCAGCTTAGCGGGGGTAGCGGGGTACGAAGAGACCCAGTACTTC.

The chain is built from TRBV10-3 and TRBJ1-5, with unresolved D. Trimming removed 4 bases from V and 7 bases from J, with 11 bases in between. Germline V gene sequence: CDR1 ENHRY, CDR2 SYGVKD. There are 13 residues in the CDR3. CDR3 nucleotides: TGTGCCATCAGTGGCAGTCCGGAGCAGCCCCAGCATTTT. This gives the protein CAISGSPEQPQHF.

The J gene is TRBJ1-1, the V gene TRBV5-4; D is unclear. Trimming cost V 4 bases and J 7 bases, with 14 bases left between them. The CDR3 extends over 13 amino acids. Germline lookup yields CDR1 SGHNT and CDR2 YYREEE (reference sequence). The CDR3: CASSLGRDLEAFF. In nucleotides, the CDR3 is TGTGCCAGCAGCCTTGGGCGCGATCTTGAAGCTTTCTTT.

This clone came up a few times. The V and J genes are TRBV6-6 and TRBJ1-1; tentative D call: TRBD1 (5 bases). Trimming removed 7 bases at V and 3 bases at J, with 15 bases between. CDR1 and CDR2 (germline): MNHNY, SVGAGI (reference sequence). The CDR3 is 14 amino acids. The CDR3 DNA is TGTGCCAGCATCATGACAGTTGGTTACACTGAAGCTTTCTTT. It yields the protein CASIMTVGYTEAFF.

The CDR3 bases are TGTGCCAGCAGCGAGACTAACGGATTCTTC. Residues: CASSETNGFF. The chain uses TRBV2 and TRBJ2-1, with D possibly TRBD2 on 5 matching bases. In germline, CDR1 is SNHLY, CDR2 FYNNEI. This CDR3 has 10 residues. V gave up 6 bases and J gave up 16 bases, with 13 bases separating them.

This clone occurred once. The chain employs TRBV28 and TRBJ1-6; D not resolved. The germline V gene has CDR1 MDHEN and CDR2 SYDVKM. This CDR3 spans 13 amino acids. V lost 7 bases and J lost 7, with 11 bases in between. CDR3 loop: CASIREVNSPLHF. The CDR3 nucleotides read TGTGCCAGCATCCGGGAAGTCAATTCACCCCTCCACTTT.